Below, 13 T cell receptor beta chains from the same sample are listed, as sequenced in a study of OX40 agonist ivuxolimab in advanced cancers. The repertoire was sequenced with immunoSEQ multiplex PCR; TCRdb's copy has only in-frame clones and lacks some. This sample has about 70,000 clones; 89% occur once, and the top ten carry approximately 10%. This sample comprised CD4+ or CD8+ T cells sorted from blood, obtained in a trial of the OX40 agonist ivuxolimab. The source of these receptors is an adult with an advanced solid tumor such as melanoma, head and neck, liver or kidney cancer.

The J gene is TRBJ2-1, the V gene TRBV28; 7 bases agree with TRBD2. J lost 3 bases, V lost 10 bases, and 9 bases had no gene match. The CDR3 is 14 residues long. Germline CDR1 is MDHEN and CDR2 is SYDVKM. Here the CDR3 DNA reads TGTGCCACCATAGAGGCGGGAGACTACAATGAGCAGTTCTTC. Its protein is CATIEAGDYNEQFF.

This clone has at least ten counts. This chain joins TRBV7-2 and TRBJ2-7, with D uncertain. The CDR3 has 14 residues. The V end lost 0 bases, the J end lost 4 bases, and 10 bases lay between the germline ends. CDR1 and CDR2 (germline): SGHTA, FQGNSA. The CDR3 sequence: CASSLAAARYEQYF. Written as DNA, the CDR3 is TGTGCCAGCAGCTTAGCGGCAGCGCGATACGAGCAGTACTTC.

V gene TRBV5-4 combines with J gene TRBJ1-3; D call uncertain. V was trimmed by 3 bases and J by 6 bases, leaving 7 bases between them. Per germline, CDR1 SGHNT and CDR2 YYREEE (reference sequence). This CDR3 is built from 12 residues. The CDR3 sequence: CASSSAKNTIYF. For the CDR3, the DNA is TGTGCCAGCAGCTCCGCAAAAAACACCATATATTTT.

As to this clone: The junction does not match germline at one end; this may be a read error. Other nucleotide sequences from this sample produce the same CDR3. The chain couples TRBV5-1 to TRBJ2-5; no firm D call. Germline V gene sequence: CDR1 SGHRS, CDR2 YFSETQ. The CDR3 loop spans 16 amino acids. The CDR3 sequence: CASSLVVNNLGETQYF. CDR3 nucleotides: TGTGCCAGCAGCTTGGTCGTCAACAATTTGGGAGAGACCCAGTACTTC.

V and J are TRBV19 and TRBJ1-1; 8 bases are shared with TRBD1. From germline, CDR1 is LNHDA and CDR2 SQIVND (reference sequence). The V segment lost 4 bases and the J segment 1 base; nucleotides outside the gene matches: 2. There are 14 residues in the CDR3. The chain's CDR3 is CASSTQGANTEAFF. The CDR3 nucleotides read TGTGCCAGTAGTACCCAGGGGGCGAACACTGAAGCTTTCTTT.

V usage is TRBV29-1 and J usage is TRBJ1-1; the D is unclear. Germline CDR1 and CDR2: SQVTM and ANQGSEA. The length of the CDR3 is 15 residues. V dropped 7 bases and J dropped 0 bases, with 18 bases sitting between them. DNA for the CDR3: TGCAGCGCCGGGCCAGGCTGGGGTATGAACACTGAAGCTTTCTTT. It encodes CSAGPGWGMNTEAFF. The full variable domain, rest sourced from reference TRBV29-1 and TRBJ1-1, is SAVISQKPSRDICQRGTSLTIQCQVDSQVTMMFWYRQQPGQSLTLIATANQGSEATYESGFVIDKFPISRPNLTFSTLTVSNMSPEDSSIYLCSAGPGWGMNTEAFFGQGTRLTVV.

This chain uses TRBV7-9 with TRBJ1-3, with D perhaps TRBD1 (5 bases). This CDR3 contains 15 residues. CDR1 SEHNR and CDR2 FQNEAQ come from the germline V gene (reference sequence). With 2 bases removed from V and 6 bases from J, the gap between germline ends came to 14 bases. The CDR3 sequence: CASSLFQGSANTIYF. The CDR3 bases are TGTGCCAGCAGCTTATTCCAGGGAAGTGCAAACACCATATATTTT.

The rearrangement uses TRBV7-9 and TRBJ2-7; 11 bases fit TRBD1. Germline CDR1 reads SEHNR; CDR2 reads FQNEAQ (reference sequence). V dropped 5 bases and J dropped 5; count of bases not matched to a gene: 5. CDR3 length equals 14 residues. Here the CDR3 reads CASSPGQGANEQYF. The CDR3 bases are TGTGCCAGCAGCCCCGGACAGGGGGCTAACGAGCAGTACTTC.

The CDR3 loop is CASSPGGHTGELFF. The CDR3 region has the DNA TGTGCCAGCAGCCCGGGGGGCCACACCGGGGAGCTGTTTTTT. This chain links TRBV9 with TRBJ2-2; possible D gene TRBD2, 7 bases. V shed 4 bases and J shed 3 bases, with 10 bases lying between them. The CDR3 has 14 amino acids. Per the germline V gene, CDR1 is SGDLS and CDR2 is YYNGEE.

This clone was counted only a few times. This chain uses TRBV7-9 with TRBJ1-2; no reliable D call. Trimming cost V 3 bases and J 2 bases, with 4 bases left between them. The CDR3 length is 12 residues. Germline V gene data show CDR1 as SEHNR and CDR2 as FQNEAQ (reference sequence). CDR3 residues: CASSFGNYGYTF. In DNA, the CDR3 is TGTGCCAGCAGCTTCGGAAACTATGGCTACACCTTC.

The CDR3 coding sequence is TGTGCCAGCAGCCTACAGGTCTCCGGGGCCAACGTCCTGACTTTC. It codes for CASSLQVSGANVLTF. The chain combines TRBV11-2 with TRBJ2-6; D is perhaps TRBD1 (5 bases). Trimming took 5 bases from V and 4 from J, leaving 12 bases between them. Germline V CDR1 and CDR2: SGHAT, FQNNGV. The CDR3 extends over 15 amino acids. The whole variable domain, filled in from reference TRBV11-2 and TRBJ2-6, reads EAGVAQSPRYKIIEKRQSVAFWCNPISGHATLYWYQQILGQGPKLLIQFQNNGVVDDSQLPKDRFSAERLKGVDSTLKIQPAKLEDSAVYLCASSLQVSGANVLTFGAGSRLTVL.

This clone was detected a few times. The rearrangement joins TRBV5-1 to TRBJ1-2, with 7 bases lining up with TRBD1. Germline CDR1 reads SGHRS; CDR2 reads YFSETQ. Trimming took 6 bases from V and 4 from J; bases not matched to a gene: 15. The CDR3 extends over 16 amino acids. For the CDR3, the DNA is TGCGCCAGCAACTTATATCCAGGGGGGATCGGCTATGGCTACACCTTC. Protein product: CASNLYPGGIGYGYTF.

This chain connects TRBV29-1 to TRBJ2-7; D possibly uses TRBD1 or TRBD2 (7 bases each). The CDR3 loop spans 13 amino acids. Deletions cut 6 bases from V and 4 bases from J, with 16 bases between. Germline V gene data show CDR1 as SQVTM and CDR2 as ANQGSEA. DNA for the CDR3: TGCAGCGTGGGGAGGGACAGATTATACGAGCAGTACTTC. It is translated as CSVGRDRLYEQYF.